A selection of T cell receptor beta chains follows, all from one sample in a study of Ad26.COV2.S vaccination and SARS-CoV-2 variants. Produced via immunoSEQ multiplex PCR; TCRdb's table is partial and in-frame only. The table shows around 94,000 clones, with 80% occurring only once. Material: peripheral blood, obtained after recovery from COVID-19. The receptors stem from a human donor who had recovered from COVID-19. Both conserved end residues are part of each CDR3. The order of the fields is clone size, V gene, D gene, J gene, CDR3 protein, CDR3 DNA. The D gene is left open where the match is weak. Where a row states a size, it is once, few, many or the class of an expanded clone; other rows omit it.

abundance: -; v_gene: TRBV5-1; d_gene: TRBD2; j_gene: TRBJ2-7; CDR3aa: CASSLAPRGGIDSYEQYF; CDR3nt: TGCGCCAGCAGCTTGGCCCCTCGGGGGGGGATAGACTCCTACGAGCAGTACTTC
abundance: once; v_gene: TRBV6-5; d_gene: -; j_gene: TRBJ1-6; CDR3aa: CASNLQAGLCSPLHF; CDR3nt: TGTGCCAGCAACCTCCAGGCAGGGCTTTGTTCACCCCTCCACTTT
abundance: -; v_gene: TRBV6-5; d_gene: TRBD1; j_gene: TRBJ2-7; CDR3aa: CASRDGTGPYEQYF; CDR3nt: TGTGCCAGCAGAGACGGGACAGGGCCCTACGAGCAGTACTTC
abundance: few; v_gene: TRBV9; d_gene: TRBD1; j_gene: TRBJ1-4; CDR3aa: CASSGKGGEGEKLFF; CDR3nt: TGTGCCAGCAGCGGAAAAGGGGGCGAAGGTGAAAAACTGTTTTTT
abundance: -; v_gene: TRBV6-2/TRBV6-3; d_gene: -; j_gene: TRBJ2-7; CDR3aa: CASSYGAEPYEQYF; CDR3nt: TGTGCCAGCAGTTACGGGGCTGAACCCTACGAGCAGTACTTC
abundance: -; v_gene: TRBV6-5; d_gene: -; j_gene: TRBJ2-1; CDR3aa: CAQRDNEQFF; CDR3nt: TGTGCCCAGCGGGACAATGAGCAGTTCTTC
abundance: -; v_gene: TRBV5-5; d_gene: -; j_gene: TRBJ1-5; CDR3aa: CASSLVGGVEQPQHF; CDR3nt: TGTGCCAGCAGCTTGGTAGGGGGGGTAGAACAGCCCCAGCATTTT
abundance: -; v_gene: TRBV30; d_gene: TRBD2; j_gene: TRBJ2-3; CDR3aa: CAWSDSGGSTDTQYF; CDR3nt: TGTGCCTGGAGCGACAGCGGGGGGAGCACAGATACGCAGTATTTT
abundance: -; v_gene: TRBV5-6; d_gene: -; j_gene: TRBJ2-7; CDR3aa: CASSKEGREQYF; CDR3nt: TGTGCCAGCAGCAAGGAGGGTCGCGAGCAGTACTTC
abundance: -; v_gene: TRBV3-1/TRBV3-2; d_gene: -; j_gene: TRBJ2-1; CDR3aa: CASSQDLSGGEQFF; CDR3nt: TGTGCCAGCAGCCAAGATTTGTCGGGTGGTGAGCAGTTCTTC
abundance: -; v_gene: TRBV19; d_gene: -; j_gene: TRBJ2-3; CDR3aa: CASSINRGTDTQYF; CDR3nt: TGTGCCAGTAGTATCAACAGGGGCACAGATACGCAGTATTTT
abundance: -; v_gene: TRBV6-5; d_gene: -; j_gene: TRBJ2-3; CDR3aa: CASSYRVADTQYF; CDR3nt: TGTGCCAGCAGTTATAGGGTTGCAGATACGCAGTATTTT
abundance: -; v_gene: TRBV5-5; d_gene: -; j_gene: TRBJ1-2; CDR3aa: CASSQWGEDYGYTF; CDR3nt: TGTGCCAGCAGCCAGTGGGGGGAGGACTATGGCTACACCTTC
abundance: -; v_gene: TRBV2; d_gene: TRBD2; j_gene: TRBJ2-2; CDR3aa: CASRAGSANTGELFF; CDR3nt: TGTGCCAGCAGAGCGGGGAGCGCGAACACCGGGGAGCTGTTTTTT
abundance: -; v_gene: TRBV6-1; d_gene: -; j_gene: TRBJ2-2; CDR3aa: CASSEGGTGELFF; CDR3nt: TGTGCCAGCAGTGAGGGGGGCACCGGGGAGCTGTTTTTT
abundance: -; v_gene: TRBV3-1/TRBV3-2; d_gene: -; j_gene: TRBJ1-2; CDR3aa: CASSQESARGYTF; CDR3nt: TGTGCCAGCAGCCAAGAATCAGCGAGGGGCTACACCTTC
abundance: -; v_gene: TRBV11-1; d_gene: -; j_gene: TRBJ2-7; CDR3aa: CASSLAIYYEQYF; CDR3nt: TGTGCCAGCAGCTTGGCGATATACTACGAGCAGTACTTC
abundance: -; v_gene: TRBV7-5; d_gene: -; j_gene: TRBJ1-5; CDR3aa: CVREGRGSDGNQPQHF; CDR3nt: TGTGTCAGGGAGGGCAGGGGGTCGGATGGCAATCAGCCCCAGCATTTT
abundance: -; v_gene: TRBV9; d_gene: TRBD1; j_gene: TRBJ2-1; CDR3aa: CASSGKPNRGQDYNEQFF; CDR3nt: TGTGCCAGCAGCGGGAAGCCAAACAGGGGGCAGGACTACAATGAGCAGTTCTTC
abundance: -; v_gene: TRBV4-3; d_gene: TRBD1; j_gene: TRBJ1-5; CDR3aa: CASSQEGTGGGPQHF; CDR3nt: TGCGCCAGCAGCCAAGAGGGGACAGGGGGAGGCCCCCAGCATTTT
abundance: -; v_gene: TRBV11-3; d_gene: -; j_gene: TRBJ1-1; CDR3aa: CASSPGPEQPEAFF; CDR3nt: TGTGCCAGCAGCCCTGGGCCCGAACAGCCTGAAGCTTTCTTT
abundance: -; v_gene: TRBV11-2; d_gene: TRBD2; j_gene: TRBJ2-7; CDR3aa: CASSFPLAGGSYEQYF; CDR3nt: TGTGCCAGCAGCTTCCCCTTGGCGGGGGGGTCCTACGAGCAGTACTTC
abundance: -; v_gene: TRBV2; d_gene: TRBD1; j_gene: TRBJ1-6; CDR3aa: CASRVGQGNSPLHF; CDR3nt: TGTGCCAGCAGGGTGGGACAGGGTAATTCACCCCTCCACTTT
abundance: -; v_gene: TRBV6-5; d_gene: -; j_gene: TRBJ1-3; CDR3aa: CASSYDTSGNTIYF; CDR3nt: TGTGCCAGCAGTTACGACACCTCTGGAAACACCATATATTTT
abundance: -; v_gene: TRBV2; d_gene: -; j_gene: TRBJ2-7; CDR3aa: CASRHRARDEQYF; CDR3nt: TGTGCCAGCAGGCATAGGGCGCGAGACGAGCAGTACTTC
abundance: once; v_gene: TRBV5-1; d_gene: TRBD2; j_gene: TRBJ2-3; CDR3aa: CASSPGGSWTDTQYF; CDR3nt: TGCGCCAGCAGCCCCGGGGGGAGCTGGACAGATACGCAGTATTTT
abundance: few; v_gene: TRBV7-9; d_gene: -; j_gene: TRBJ1-2; CDR3aa: CASSVRVSDGYTF; CDR3nt: TGTGCCAGCAGCGTCCGGGTCTCGGATGGCTACACCTTC
abundance: -; v_gene: TRBV4-3; d_gene: -; j_gene: TRBJ2-1; CDR3aa: CASSQAQLTYNEQFF; CDR3nt: TGCGCCAGCAGCCAAGCTCAGCTGACCTACAATGAGCAGTTCTTC
abundance: -; v_gene: TRBV4-2; d_gene: TRBD1; j_gene: TRBJ2-7; CDR3aa: CASSQGPDRGYDEQYF; CDR3nt: TGTGCCAGCAGCCAAGGACCGGACAGGGGATACGACGAGCAGTACTTC
abundance: -; v_gene: TRBV6-2/TRBV6-3; d_gene: -; j_gene: TRBJ1-1; CDR3aa: CASSRPGHSGLTEAFF; CDR3nt: TGTGCCAGCAGTAGACCGGGACACAGCGGCCTCACTGAAGCTTTCTTT
abundance: -; v_gene: TRBV5-4; d_gene: TRBD1; j_gene: TRBJ1-2; CDR3aa: CASSETGDYGYTF; CDR3nt: TGTGCCAGCAGCGAGACAGGGGACTATGGCTACACCTTC
abundance: -; v_gene: TRBV4-3; d_gene: -; j_gene: TRBJ1-5; CDR3aa: CASSQDIGDQPQHF; CDR3nt: TGCGCCAGCAGCCAAGATATTGGGGATCAGCCCCAGCATTTT
abundance: -; v_gene: TRBV7-2; d_gene: -; j_gene: TRBJ1-5; CDR3aa: CASSPSFNQPQHF; CDR3nt: TGTGCCAGCAGCCCCAGTTTCAATCAGCCCCAGCATTTT
abundance: -; v_gene: TRBV7-3; d_gene: -; j_gene: TRBJ1-6; CDR3aa: CASSLNGQGSAPLHF; CDR3nt: TGTGCCAGCAGCTTAAATGGGCAGGGGTCAGCACCCCTCCACTTT
abundance: -; v_gene: TRBV12-3/TRBV12-4; d_gene: -; j_gene: TRBJ2-2; CDR3aa: CASSLRTEELFF; CDR3nt: TGTGCCAGCAGTTTAAGGACAGAGGAGCTGTTTTTT